This paragraph covers one T cell receptor (beta chain) sequence. Its specificity is unknown. The sample carries other DNA sequences with the same CDR3. Germline assignment: CDR1 MDHEN and CDR2 SYDVKM. The CDR3 is made up of 12 amino acids. Trimming pared 3 bases from V and 4 bases from J, leaving 3 bases between. This record comes from a study of shared clonotypes between healthy human individuals. Study-level points and caveats: Larger estimated richness was generally recorded for naive subsets relative to memory subsets.

The data were produced by immunoSEQ multiplex PCR, yet TCRdb's version contains in-frame clones alone and is incomplete. This table holds roughly 2.1 million clones, around 93% found once. CD45RO-negative, CCR7-positively selected cells formed the naive CD8 fraction, excluding terminally differentiated effector memory CD45RA+ cells. Those who donated, Caucasian adults without exception, all lived in Nashville, Tennessee. The clonotype originates from a man aged 18 to 29 in good health. Some clones in this sample may be carry-over from other donors' samples. The specimen sequenced was naive CD8+ T cells from PBMCs. The chain carries TRBV28 and TRBJ1-4; D uncertain. CDR3 sequence reads: CASSFLNEKLFF. The CDR3 coding sequence is TGTGCCAGCAGTTTTCTTAATGAAAAACTGTTTTTT.